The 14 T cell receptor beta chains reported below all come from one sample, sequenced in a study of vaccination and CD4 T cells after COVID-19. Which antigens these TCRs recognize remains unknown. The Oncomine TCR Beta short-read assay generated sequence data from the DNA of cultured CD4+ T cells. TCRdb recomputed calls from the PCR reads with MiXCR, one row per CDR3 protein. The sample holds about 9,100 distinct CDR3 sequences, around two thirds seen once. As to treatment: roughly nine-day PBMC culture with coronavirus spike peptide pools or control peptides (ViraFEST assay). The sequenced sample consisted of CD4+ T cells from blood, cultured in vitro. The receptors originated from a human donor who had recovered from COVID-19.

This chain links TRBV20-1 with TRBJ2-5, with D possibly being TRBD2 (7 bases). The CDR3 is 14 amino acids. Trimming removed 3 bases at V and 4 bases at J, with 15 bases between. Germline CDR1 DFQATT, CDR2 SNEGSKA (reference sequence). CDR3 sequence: CSARGGASTETQYF. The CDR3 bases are TGCAGTGCTAGGGGGGGGGCTTCGACAGAGACCCAGTACTTC.

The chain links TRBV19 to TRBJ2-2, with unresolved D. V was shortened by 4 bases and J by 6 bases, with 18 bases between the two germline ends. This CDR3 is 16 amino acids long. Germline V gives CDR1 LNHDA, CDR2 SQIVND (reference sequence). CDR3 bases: TGTGCCAGTAGTACGACTCCTTTAATTGCCGCCGGGGAGCTGTTTTTT. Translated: CASSTTPLIAAGELFF. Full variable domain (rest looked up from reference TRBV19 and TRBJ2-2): DGGITQSPKYLFRKEGQNVTLSCEQNLNHDAMYWYRQDPGQGLRLIYYSQIVNDFQKGDIAEGYSVSREKKESFPLTVTSAQKNPTAFYLCASSTTPLIAAGELFFGEGSRLTVL.

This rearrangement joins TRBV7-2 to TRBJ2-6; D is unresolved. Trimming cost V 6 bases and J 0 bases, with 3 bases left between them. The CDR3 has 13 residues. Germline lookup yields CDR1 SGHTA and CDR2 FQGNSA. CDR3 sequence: CASRLSGANVLTF. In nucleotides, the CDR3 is TGTGCCAGCAGGCTCTCTGGGGCCAACGTCCTGACTTTC.

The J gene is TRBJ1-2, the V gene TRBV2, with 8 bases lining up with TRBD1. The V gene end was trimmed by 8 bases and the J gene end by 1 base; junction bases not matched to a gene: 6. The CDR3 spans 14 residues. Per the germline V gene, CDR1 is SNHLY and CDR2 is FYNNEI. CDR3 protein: CASYGTGHNYGYTF. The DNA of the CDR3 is TGTGCCAGCTACGGGACAGGTCATAACTATGGCTACACCTTC.

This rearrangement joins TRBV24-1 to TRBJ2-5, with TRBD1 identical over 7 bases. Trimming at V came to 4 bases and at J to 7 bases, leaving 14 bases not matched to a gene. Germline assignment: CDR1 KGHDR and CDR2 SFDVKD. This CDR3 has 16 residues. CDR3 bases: TGTGCCACCAGTGAGGGGACAGCAAAACCTCCGGGGACCCAGTACTTC. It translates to CATSEGTAKPPGTQYF.

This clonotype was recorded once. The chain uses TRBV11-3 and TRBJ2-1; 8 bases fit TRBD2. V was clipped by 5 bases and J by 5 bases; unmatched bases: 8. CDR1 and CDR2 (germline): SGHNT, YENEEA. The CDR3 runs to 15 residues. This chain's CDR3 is CASSREGGPNNEQFF. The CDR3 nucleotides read TGTGCCAGCAGCCGGGAGGGAGGGCCTAACAATGAGCAGTTCTTC.

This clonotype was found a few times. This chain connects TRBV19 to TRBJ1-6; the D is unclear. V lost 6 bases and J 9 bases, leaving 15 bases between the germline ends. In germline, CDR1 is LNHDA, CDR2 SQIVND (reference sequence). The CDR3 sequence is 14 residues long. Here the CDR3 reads CASSGRSDFSPLHF. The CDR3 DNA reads TGTGCCAGTAGCGGACGGTCGGATTTTTCACCCCTCCACTTT.

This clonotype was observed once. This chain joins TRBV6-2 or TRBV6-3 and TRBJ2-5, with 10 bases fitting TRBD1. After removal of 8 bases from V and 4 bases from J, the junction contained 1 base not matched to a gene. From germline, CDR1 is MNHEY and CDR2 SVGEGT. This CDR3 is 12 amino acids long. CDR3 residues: CASRQGAETQYF. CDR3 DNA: TGTGCCAGCCGACAGGGGGCAGAGACCCAGTACTTC.

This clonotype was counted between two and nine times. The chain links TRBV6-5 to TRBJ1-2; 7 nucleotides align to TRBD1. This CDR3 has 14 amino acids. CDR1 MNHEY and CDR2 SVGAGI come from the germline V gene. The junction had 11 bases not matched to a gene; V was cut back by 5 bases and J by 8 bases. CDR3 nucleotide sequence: TGTGCCAGCAGTAACTGGGACAGCCCTTGGGGCTACACCTTC. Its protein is CASSNWDSPWGYTF.

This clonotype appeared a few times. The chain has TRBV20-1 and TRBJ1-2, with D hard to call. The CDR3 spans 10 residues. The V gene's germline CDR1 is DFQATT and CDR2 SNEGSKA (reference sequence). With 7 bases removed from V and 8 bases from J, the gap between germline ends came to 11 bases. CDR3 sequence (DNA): TGCAGTGGGGATTTCAACGGCTACACCTTC. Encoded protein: CSGDFNGYTF.

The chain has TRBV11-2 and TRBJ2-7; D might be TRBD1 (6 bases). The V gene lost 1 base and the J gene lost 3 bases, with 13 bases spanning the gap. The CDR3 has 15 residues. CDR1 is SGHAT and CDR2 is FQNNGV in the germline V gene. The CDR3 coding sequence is TGTGCCAGCAGCTTAGGGGACAAATCGGGCTACGAGCAGTACTTC. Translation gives CASSLGDKSGYEQYF.

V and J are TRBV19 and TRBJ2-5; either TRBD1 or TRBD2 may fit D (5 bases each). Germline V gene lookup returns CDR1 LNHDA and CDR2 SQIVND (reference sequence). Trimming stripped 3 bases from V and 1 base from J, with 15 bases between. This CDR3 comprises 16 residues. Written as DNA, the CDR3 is TGTGCCAGTAGTATGAATCCCCCCGGGGCCCAAGAGACCCAGTACTTC. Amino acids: CASSMNPPGAQETQYF. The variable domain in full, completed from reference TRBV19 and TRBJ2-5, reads DGGITQSPKYLFRKEGQNVTLSCEQNLNHDAMYWYRQDPGQGLRLIYYSQIVNDFQKGDIAEGYSVSREKKESFPLTVTSAQKNPTAFYLCASSMNPPGAQETQYFGPGTRLLVL.

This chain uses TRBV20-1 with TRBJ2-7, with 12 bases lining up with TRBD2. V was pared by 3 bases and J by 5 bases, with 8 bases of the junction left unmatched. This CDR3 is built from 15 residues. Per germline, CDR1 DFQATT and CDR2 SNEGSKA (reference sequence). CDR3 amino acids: CSASPLLAGGHEQYF. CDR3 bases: TGCAGTGCTAGTCCATTACTAGCGGGAGGCCACGAGCAGTACTTC.

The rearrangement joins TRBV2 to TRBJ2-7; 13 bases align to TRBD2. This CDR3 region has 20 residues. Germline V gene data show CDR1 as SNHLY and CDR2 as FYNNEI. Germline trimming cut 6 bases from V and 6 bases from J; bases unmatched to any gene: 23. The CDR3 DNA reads TGTGCCAGCAGGTGGACTAGCGGGGGTACCAGATCGCCTACAGACTTCGAGCAGTACTTC. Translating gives CASRWTSGGTRSPTDFEQYF. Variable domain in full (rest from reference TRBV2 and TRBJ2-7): EPEVTQTPSHQVTQMGQEVILRCVPISNHLYFYWYRQILGQKVEFLVSFYNNEISEKSEIFDDQFSVERPDGSNFTLKIRSTKLEDSAMYFCASRWTSGGTRSPTDFEQYFGPGTRLTVT.